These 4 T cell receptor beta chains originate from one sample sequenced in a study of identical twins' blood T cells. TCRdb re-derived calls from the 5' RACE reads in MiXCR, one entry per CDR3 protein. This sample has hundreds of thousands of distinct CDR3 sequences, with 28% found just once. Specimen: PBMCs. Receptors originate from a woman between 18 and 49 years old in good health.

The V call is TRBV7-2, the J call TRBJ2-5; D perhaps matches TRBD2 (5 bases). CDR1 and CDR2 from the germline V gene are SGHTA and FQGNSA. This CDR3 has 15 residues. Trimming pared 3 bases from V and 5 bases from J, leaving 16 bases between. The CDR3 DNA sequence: TGTGCCAGCAGCTTCCAACTAGACCCCGGGGAGACCCAGTACTTC. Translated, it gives CASSFQLDPGETQYF.

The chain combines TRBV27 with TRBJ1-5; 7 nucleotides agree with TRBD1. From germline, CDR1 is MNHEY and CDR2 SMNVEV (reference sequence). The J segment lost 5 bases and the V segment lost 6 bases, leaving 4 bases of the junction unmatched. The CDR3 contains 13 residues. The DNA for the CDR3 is TGTGCCAGCAGGGGACAGCGGGATCAGCCCCAGCATTTT. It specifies CASRGQRDQPQHF.

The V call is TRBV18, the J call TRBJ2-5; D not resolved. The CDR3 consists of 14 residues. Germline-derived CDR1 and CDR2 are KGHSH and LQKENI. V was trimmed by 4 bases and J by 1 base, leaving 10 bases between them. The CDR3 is CASSRTDPQETQYF. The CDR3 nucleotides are TGTGCCAGCTCACGAACAGATCCCCAAGAGACCCAGTACTTC.

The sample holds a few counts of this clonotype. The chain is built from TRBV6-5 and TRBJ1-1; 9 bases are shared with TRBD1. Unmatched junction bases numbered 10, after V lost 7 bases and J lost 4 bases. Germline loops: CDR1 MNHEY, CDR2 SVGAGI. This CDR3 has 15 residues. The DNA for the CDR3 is TGTGCCAGCAAAAAGGTGCGACAGGGGGTCACTGAAGCTTTCTTT. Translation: CASKKVRQGVTEAFF.